This T cell receptor beta chain came from a study of breast tumors, draining lymph nodes, adjacent tissues. Study-level results: Tumor repertoires ranked between lymph nodes and nontumor tissue in diversity, with V and J gene preferences. Luminal-like breast cancer showed significantly higher tumor–nontumor repertoire similarity than basal-like.

Samples came from axillary lymph nodes draining the breast cancer. Comment on this clonotype: Antigen unknown.

TCRdb itself ran the multiplex PCR reads through MiXCR, one entry per CDR3 protein. The table has under 150,000 distinct CDR3 sequences, about 20% seen once. The sequence derives from a female donor with breast cancer. Some clones in this sample may be carry-over from other donors' samples. Specimen: axillary lymph node tissue.

The CDR3: CASSANNEQFF. The CDR3 region has the DNA TGTGCCAGCAGCGCAAACAATGAGCAGTTCTTC. The chain has TRBV9 and TRBJ2-1; D remains ambiguous. The CDR3 extends over 11 amino acids. With 3 bases removed from V and 5 bases from J, the gap between germline ends came to 3 bases. Germline V lookup: CDR1 SGDLS, CDR2 YYNGEE.